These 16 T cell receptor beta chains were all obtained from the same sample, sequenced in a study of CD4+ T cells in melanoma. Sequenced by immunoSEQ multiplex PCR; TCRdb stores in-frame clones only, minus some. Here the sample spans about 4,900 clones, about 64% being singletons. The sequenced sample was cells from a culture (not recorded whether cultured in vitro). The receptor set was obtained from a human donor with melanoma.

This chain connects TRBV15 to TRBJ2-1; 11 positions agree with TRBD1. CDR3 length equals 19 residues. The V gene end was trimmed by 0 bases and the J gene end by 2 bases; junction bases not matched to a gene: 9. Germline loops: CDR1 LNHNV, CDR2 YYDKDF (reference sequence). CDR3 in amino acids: CATSRDWTGGSPTYNEQFF. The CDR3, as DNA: TGTGCCACCAGCAGAGACTGGACAGGGGGCTCCCCTACCTACAATGAGCAGTTCTTC.

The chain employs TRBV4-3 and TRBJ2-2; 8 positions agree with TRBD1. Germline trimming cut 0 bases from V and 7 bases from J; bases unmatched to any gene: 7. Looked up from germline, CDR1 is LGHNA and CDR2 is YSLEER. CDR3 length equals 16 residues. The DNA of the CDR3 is TGCGCCAGCAGCCAAGATCCGGGACAGGTCGGCGGGGAGCTGTTTTTT. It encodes CASSQDPGQVGGELFF.

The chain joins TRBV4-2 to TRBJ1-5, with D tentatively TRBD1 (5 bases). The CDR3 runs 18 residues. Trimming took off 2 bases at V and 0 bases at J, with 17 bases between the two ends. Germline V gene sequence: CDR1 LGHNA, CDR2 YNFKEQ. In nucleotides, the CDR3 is TGTGCCAGCAGCCAACAACGGGCGCAGGGCCTTAGCAATCAGCCCCAGCATTTT. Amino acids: CASSQQRAQGLSNQPQHF.

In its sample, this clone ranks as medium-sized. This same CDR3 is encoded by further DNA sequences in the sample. Here the CDR3 reads CASSQEDRAGNTIYF. The CDR3 DNA follows: TGTGCCAGCAGCCAAGAAGACAGGGCGGGAAACACCATATATTTT. The genes are TRBV4-2 and TRBJ1-3; 7 bases are a match to TRBD1. V dropped 0 bases and J dropped 4; count of bases not matched to a gene: 3. Germline-derived CDR1 and CDR2 are LGHNA and YNFKEQ. This CDR3 has 15 amino acids.

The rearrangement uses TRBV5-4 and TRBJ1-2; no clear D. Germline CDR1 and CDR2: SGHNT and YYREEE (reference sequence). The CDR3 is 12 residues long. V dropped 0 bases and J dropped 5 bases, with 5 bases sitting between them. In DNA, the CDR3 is TGTGCCAGCAGCTTGGGAGGGTATGGCTACACCTTC. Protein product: CASSLGGYGYTF.

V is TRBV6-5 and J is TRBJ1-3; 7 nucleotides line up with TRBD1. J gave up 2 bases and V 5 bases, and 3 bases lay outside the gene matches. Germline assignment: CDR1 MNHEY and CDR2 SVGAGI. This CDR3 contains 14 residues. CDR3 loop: CASSPRGPGNTIYF. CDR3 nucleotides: TGTGCCAGCAGTCCAAGGGGGCCTGGAAACACCATATATTTT.

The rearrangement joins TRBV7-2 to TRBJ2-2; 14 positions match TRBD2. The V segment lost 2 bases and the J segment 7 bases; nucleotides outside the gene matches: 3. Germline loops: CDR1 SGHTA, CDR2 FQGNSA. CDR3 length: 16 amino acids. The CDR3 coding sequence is TGTGCCAGCAGCTTATCCGGGACTAGCGGGGGCGGGGAGCTGTTTTTT. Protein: CASSLSGTSGGGELFF.

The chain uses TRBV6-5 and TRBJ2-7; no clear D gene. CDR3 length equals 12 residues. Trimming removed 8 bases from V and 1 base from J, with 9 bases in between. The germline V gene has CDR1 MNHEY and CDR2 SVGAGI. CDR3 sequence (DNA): TGTGCCAGCGTAACGGGTTCCTACGAGCAGTACTTC. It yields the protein CASVTGSYEQYF.

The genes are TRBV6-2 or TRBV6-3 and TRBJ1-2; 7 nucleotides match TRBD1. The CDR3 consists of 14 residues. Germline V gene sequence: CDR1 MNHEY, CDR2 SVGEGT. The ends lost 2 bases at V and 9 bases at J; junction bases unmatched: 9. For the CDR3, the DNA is TGTGCCAGCAGTTACAGTGACAGGGTCTCGAGCTACACCTTC. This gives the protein CASSYSDRVSSYTF.

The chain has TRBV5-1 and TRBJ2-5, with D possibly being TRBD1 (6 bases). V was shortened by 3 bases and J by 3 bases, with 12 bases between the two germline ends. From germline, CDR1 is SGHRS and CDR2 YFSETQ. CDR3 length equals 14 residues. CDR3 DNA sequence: TGCGCCAGCAGCTACTTAGGACAGAAAGAGACCCAGTACTTC. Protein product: CASSYLGQKETQYF.

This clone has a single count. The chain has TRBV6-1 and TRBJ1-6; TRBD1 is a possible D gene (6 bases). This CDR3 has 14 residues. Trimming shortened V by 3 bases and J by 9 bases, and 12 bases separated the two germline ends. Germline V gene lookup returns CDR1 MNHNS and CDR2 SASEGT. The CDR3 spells CASSDIRGSSPLHF. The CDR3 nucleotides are TGTGCCAGCAGTGACATCAGGGGAAGTTCACCCCTCCACTTT.

CDR3 amino acids: CASSVPQFSNQPQHF. DNA for the CDR3: TGCGCCAGCAGCGTACCTCAGTTTAGCAATCAGCCCCAGCATTTT. The chain links TRBV5-1 to TRBJ1-5; no clear D. The CDR3 runs to 15 residues. Looked up from germline, CDR1 is SGHRS and CDR2 is YFSETQ. V was trimmed by 4 bases and J by 0 bases, leaving 11 bases between them.

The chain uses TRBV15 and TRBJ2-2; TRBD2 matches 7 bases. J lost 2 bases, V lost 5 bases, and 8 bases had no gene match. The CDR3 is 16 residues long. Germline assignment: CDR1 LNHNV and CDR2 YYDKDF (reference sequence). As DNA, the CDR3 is TGTGCCACCAGCGACCTCCCGGGGGGAAACACCGGGGAGCTGTTTTTT. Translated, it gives CATSDLPGGNTGELFF.

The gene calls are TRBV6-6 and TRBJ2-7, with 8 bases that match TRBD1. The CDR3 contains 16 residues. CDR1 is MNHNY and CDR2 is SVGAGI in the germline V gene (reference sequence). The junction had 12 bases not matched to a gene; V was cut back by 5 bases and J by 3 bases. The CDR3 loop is CASSIGTGRTIYEQYF. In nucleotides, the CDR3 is TGTGCCAGCAGTATAGGGACAGGAAGAACGATCTACGAGCAGTACTTC.

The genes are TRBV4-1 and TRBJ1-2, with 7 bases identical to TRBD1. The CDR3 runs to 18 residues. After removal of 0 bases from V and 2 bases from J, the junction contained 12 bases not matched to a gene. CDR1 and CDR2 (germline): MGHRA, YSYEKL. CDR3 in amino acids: CASSQELGRGSGNYGYTF. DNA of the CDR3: TGCGCCAGCAGCCAAGAATTGGGCAGGGGGTCAGGGAACTATGGCTACACCTTC.

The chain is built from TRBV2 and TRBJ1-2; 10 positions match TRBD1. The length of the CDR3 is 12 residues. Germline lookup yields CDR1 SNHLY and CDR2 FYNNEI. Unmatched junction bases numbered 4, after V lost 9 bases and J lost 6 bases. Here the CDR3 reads CARAGTGDGYTF. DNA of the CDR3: TGTGCCAGGGCGGGGACAGGGGATGGCTACACCTTC.